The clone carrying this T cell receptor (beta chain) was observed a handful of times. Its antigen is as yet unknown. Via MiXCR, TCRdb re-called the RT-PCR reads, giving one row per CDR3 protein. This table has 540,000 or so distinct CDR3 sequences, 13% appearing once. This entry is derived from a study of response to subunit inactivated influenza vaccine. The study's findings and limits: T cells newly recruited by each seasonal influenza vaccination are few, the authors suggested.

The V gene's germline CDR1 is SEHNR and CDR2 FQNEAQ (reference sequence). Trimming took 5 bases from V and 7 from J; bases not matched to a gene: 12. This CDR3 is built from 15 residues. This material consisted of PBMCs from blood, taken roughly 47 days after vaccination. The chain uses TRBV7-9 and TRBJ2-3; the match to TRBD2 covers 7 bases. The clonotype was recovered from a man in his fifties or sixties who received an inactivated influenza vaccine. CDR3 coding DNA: TGTGCCAGCAGCCGACGGACTAGTAAGGGAAATACGCAGTATTTT. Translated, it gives CASSRRTSKGNTQYF.